These 24 T cell receptor beta chains share one sample of origin, sequenced in a study of shared clonotypes between healthy human individuals. Profiling relied on immunoSEQ multiplex PCR, and the TCRdb table lists in-frame clones only, not all of them. The sample lists a few million clones; approximately 90% were seen once. Sequenced: naive CD4+ T cells sorted from blood. This sample's subset: CD45RA+ positively selected. All receptors come from a man between 18 and 35 years old in good health.

Notes on this clone: A read error may account for a junction end that differs from germline. The chain couples TRBV7-2 to TRBJ2-7, with no clear D. This CDR3 has 13 residues. Germline V gives CDR1 SGHTA, CDR2 FQGNSA. The CDR3 sequence is CASSLRSEAAHHF. The CDR3 nucleotides are TGTGCCAGCAGCTTAAGGTCCGAGGCAGCTCACCACTTC.

CDR3 sequence: CASRPLRVPGQEGRTEAFF. The CDR3 region has the DNA TGTGCCAGCAGGCCCCTTCGCGTCCCGGGACAGGAGGGAAGGACTGAAGCTTTCTTT. The V gene is TRBV28, the J gene TRBJ1-1, with 8 positions matching TRBD1. This CDR3 spans 19 amino acids. Germline CDR1 and CDR2: MDHEN and SYDVKM. Losses at the gene ends were 6 bases for V and 5 bases for J; bases not matched to a gene: 23.

The chain couples TRBV30 to TRBJ1-6; 11 bases match TRBD1. Trimming at V came to 3 bases and at J to 10 bases, leaving 2 bases not matched to a gene. This CDR3 has 13 residues. The germline gives CDR1 GTSNPN, CDR2 SVGIG (reference sequence). The CDR3 DNA is TGTGCCTGGAGGGACAGGGGGCGATCACCCCTCCACTTT. It translates to CAWRDRGRSPLHF.

This chain joins TRBV7-6 and TRBJ2-5; TRBD2 matches 10 bases. CDR3 length: 15 amino acids. CDR1 is SGHVS and CDR2 is FNYEAQ in the germline V gene. J lost 1 base, V lost 2 bases, and 1 base had no gene match. The CDR3 sequence is CASSLWTSGQETQYF. The CDR3 bases are TGTGCCAGCAGCTTATGGACTAGCGGCCAAGAGACCCAGTACTTC.

The chain combines TRBV6-1 with TRBJ1-6; possibly TRBD1 for D (6 bases). This CDR3 is built from 15 residues. Looked up from germline, CDR1 is MNHNS and CDR2 is SASEGT. The ends were cut back, 7 bases at V and 9 bases at J, with 19 bases in the middle. The CDR3, as DNA: TGTGCCAGCACGGGAGGGGGGGGATTGGGTTCACCCCTCCACTTT. Residues: CASTGGGGLGSPLHF.

The chain employs TRBV5-1 and TRBJ2-3; D may be TRBD2 (6 bases). The CDR3 runs 14 residues. CDR1 and CDR2 (germline): SGHRS, YFSETQ. V lost 2 bases and J 6 bases, leaving 13 bases between the germline ends. The CDR3 loop reads CASSLGGFVDTQYF. CDR3 DNA: TGCGCCAGCAGCTTAGGAGGGTTCGTTGATACGCAGTATTTT.

CDR3 nucleotide sequence: TGTGCCAGCAGCTCTCCTAGACAAGCCTACGAGCAGTACTTC. Protein: CASSSPRQAYEQYF. J is TRBJ2-7 and V is TRBV5-8; the D is unclear. The ends were cut back, 3 bases at V and 2 bases at J, with 12 bases in the middle. Per germline, CDR1 SGHTS and CDR2 YDEGEE. The CDR3 is 14 amino acids.

This chain uses TRBV6-5 with TRBJ2-3, with 8 bases identical to TRBD2. The CDR3 spans 16 residues. Germline V gene data show CDR1 as MNHEY and CDR2 as SVGAGI. V lost 2 bases, J lost 7 bases, and 11 bases stayed unmatched. CDR3 DNA sequence: TGTGCCAGCAGTTACGAGGCGGGAGGCCTTACTTATACGCAGTATTTT. This translates into CASSYEAGGLTYTQYF.

This chain uses TRBV30 with TRBJ2-5; D remains ambiguous. This CDR3 region has 13 residues. The germline V gene has CDR1 GTSNPN and CDR2 SVGIG (reference sequence). V shed 2 bases and J shed 6 bases, with 13 bases lying between them. CDR3 amino acids: CAWSTGPPKTQYF. The CDR3 DNA is TGTGCCTGGAGTACGGGCCCCCCCAAGACCCAGTACTTC.

The rearrangement uses TRBV19 and TRBJ2-1, with a possible D match to TRBD2 (6 bases). The CDR3 has 17 residues. The germline gives CDR1 LNHDA, CDR2 SQIVND (reference sequence). The V end was cut by 4 bases, the J end by 4 bases, with 20 bases between. CDR3 sequence reads: CASSTLGLHGAYNEQFF. In nucleotides, the CDR3 is TGTGCCAGTAGTACCCTGGGACTCCACGGTGCTTACAATGAGCAGTTCTTC.

The chain links TRBV5-4 to TRBJ2-7; TRBD2 matches 10 bases. This CDR3 region has 19 residues. Germline V CDR1 and CDR2: SGHNT, YYREEE (reference sequence). Trimming took 4 bases from V and 0 from J; bases not matched to a gene: 16. The CDR3 nucleotides are TGTGCCAGCAGCACGGGAGGTACCAAAGCGGGGGGGACCTCCTACGAGCAGTACTTC. Its translation is CASSTGGTKAGGTSYEQYF.

The rearrangement links TRBV6-6 to TRBJ2-7, with 7 bases fitting TRBD1. Germline V gene lookup returns CDR1 MNHNY and CDR2 SVGAGI (reference sequence). The junction had 9 bases not matched to a gene; V was cut back by 2 bases and J by 2 bases. The CDR3 is made up of 16 amino acids. The CDR3 loop is CASSYPPRDRPYEQYF. DNA of the CDR3: TGTGCCAGCAGTTACCCCCCCCGGGACAGACCCTACGAGCAGTACTTC.

CDR3 nucleotide sequence: TGTGCCAGCAGCTTAGTTTCGGCAGGGACTTTCATGAACACTGAAGCTTTCTTT. Translation gives CASSLVSAGTFMNTEAFF. This sequence joins TRBV7-2 and TRBJ1-1, with D possibly TRBD1 on 5 matching bases. This CDR3 spans 18 amino acids. V lost 1 base, J lost 0 bases, and 18 bases lay in between. Germline CDR1 and CDR2: SGHTA and FQGNSA. The full variable domain, its missing parts supplied by reference TRBV7-2 and TRBJ1-1, is GAGVSQSPSNKVTEKGKDVELRCDPISGHTALYWYRQSLGQGLEFLIYFQGNSAPDKSGLPSDRFSAERTGGSVSTLTIQRTQQEDSAVYLCASSLVSAGTFMNTEAFFGQGTRLTVV.

The chain links TRBV4-2 to TRBJ2-2; 8 bases are shared with TRBD1. Trimming at V came to 0 bases and at J to 10 bases, leaving 13 bases not matched to a gene. Germline loops: CDR1 LGHNA, CDR2 YNFKEQ. This CDR3 is 17 amino acids long. This CDR3 reads CASSQDRRDRKVEELFF. CDR3 DNA: TGTGCCAGCAGCCAAGATAGGAGGGACAGGAAGGTGGAGGAGCTGTTTTTT.

The chain combines TRBV7-9 with TRBJ2-3; 10 bases align to TRBD1. V lost 5 bases to trimming and J lost 2 bases; unmatched junction nucleotides: 10. Germline V lookup: CDR1 SEHNR, CDR2 FQNEAQ (reference sequence). This CDR3 region has 17 residues. The CDR3 nucleotides are TGTGCCAGCAGCCCGCGGACAGGGGGTACCCCCACAGATACGCAGTATTTT. Protein sequence: CASSPRTGGTPTDTQYF.

A single count supports this clone. The V gene is TRBV6-5, the J gene TRBJ2-6; D gene unclear. The CDR3 has 15 amino acids. Looked up from germline, CDR1 is MNHEY and CDR2 is SVGAGI. Trimming shortened V by 2 bases and J by 2 bases, and 7 bases separated the two germline ends. The CDR3 loop is CASSYLGAGANVLTF. The CDR3 DNA is TGTGCCAGCAGTTACCTGGGCGCTGGGGCCAACGTCCTGACTTTC.

This chain links TRBV28 with TRBJ2-7; 7 positions match TRBD2. The CDR3 is 14 amino acids. The V segment lost 1 base and the J segment 7 bases; nucleotides outside the gene matches: 7. Germline V gene lookup returns CDR1 MDHEN and CDR2 SYDVKM. The CDR3 protein is CASSLSGLAEEQYF. Here the CDR3 DNA reads TGTGCCAGCAGTTTATCAGGGCTAGCGGAAGAGCAGTACTTC.

The rearrangement links TRBV7-9 to TRBJ2-5; perhaps TRBD1 as D (6 bases). The end of the DNA fits TRBJ2-7 better, so the J call may be wrong. In germline, CDR1 is SEHNR, CDR2 FQNEAQ (reference sequence). The CDR3 has 14 residues. CDR3 sequence reads: CASSQQQGPYEQYF. CDR3 DNA: TGTGCCAGCAGCCAACAACAGGGACCCTACGAGCAGTACTTC.

The J gene is TRBJ2-5, the V gene TRBV6-1; TRBD1 or TRBD2 may be the D gene (5 bases each). Trimming shortened V by 8 bases and J by 6 bases, and 19 bases separated the two germline ends. This CDR3 spans 14 amino acids. Germline loops: CDR1 MNHNS, CDR2 SASEGT. This CDR3 reads CASRYSQGEKTQYF. CDR3 DNA: TGTGCCAGCCGCTACTCTCAGGGAGAAAAGACCCAGTACTTC.

The CDR3 protein is CASSYSRDASHSPLHF. The CDR3 nucleotides are TGTGCCAGCAGTTACTCGAGGGACGCTTCACATTCACCCCTCCACTTT. V and J are TRBV6-5 and TRBJ1-6; perhaps TRBD1 as D (5 bases). CDR1 and CDR2 from the germline V gene are MNHEY and SVGAGI. Trimming removed 0 bases at V and 8 bases at J, with 14 bases between. CDR3 length: 16 residues.

The rearrangement joins TRBV18 to TRBJ2-2; D not resolved. Trimming cost V 2 bases and J 3 bases, with 4 bases left between them. Germline CDR1 is KGHSH and CDR2 is LQKENI. This CDR3 comprises 13 residues. The CDR3 sequence: CASSPYYTGELFF. CDR3 bases: TGTGCCAGCTCACCATATTACACCGGGGAGCTGTTTTTT.

This sequence joins TRBV18 and TRBJ2-7; D might be TRBD1 (5 bases). The CDR3 loop spans 14 amino acids. Trimming pared 3 bases from V and 3 bases from J, leaving 12 bases between. Per the germline V gene, CDR1 is KGHSH and CDR2 is LQKENI. CDR3 sequence reads: CASSPQGMGYEQYF. Written as DNA, the CDR3 is TGTGCCAGCTCACCTCAGGGTATGGGCTACGAGCAGTACTTC.

This sequence joins TRBV27 and TRBJ2-7; maybe TRBD1 (6 bases). The germline V gene has CDR1 MNHEY and CDR2 SMNVEV (reference sequence). V was clipped by 3 bases and J by 3 bases, with 12 bases between them. This CDR3 has 14 amino acids. This CDR3 is CASSFNRAGYEQYF. The CDR3 coding sequence is TGTGCCAGCAGTTTTAACAGGGCGGGCTACGAGCAGTACTTC.

Comments on this clone: Other DNA sequences in this sample translate to the same CDR3. This chain uses TRBV5-1 with TRBJ2-1; D is perhaps TRBD1 or TRBD2 (5 bases each). V was shortened by 4 bases and J by 5 bases, with 10 bases between the two germline ends. Germline V CDR1 and CDR2: SGHRS, YFSETQ. CDR3 length: 13 residues. The CDR3 DNA reads TGCGCCAGCAGCCTCGGGGCCAACAATGAGCAGTTCTTC. Its translation: CASSLGANNEQFF.